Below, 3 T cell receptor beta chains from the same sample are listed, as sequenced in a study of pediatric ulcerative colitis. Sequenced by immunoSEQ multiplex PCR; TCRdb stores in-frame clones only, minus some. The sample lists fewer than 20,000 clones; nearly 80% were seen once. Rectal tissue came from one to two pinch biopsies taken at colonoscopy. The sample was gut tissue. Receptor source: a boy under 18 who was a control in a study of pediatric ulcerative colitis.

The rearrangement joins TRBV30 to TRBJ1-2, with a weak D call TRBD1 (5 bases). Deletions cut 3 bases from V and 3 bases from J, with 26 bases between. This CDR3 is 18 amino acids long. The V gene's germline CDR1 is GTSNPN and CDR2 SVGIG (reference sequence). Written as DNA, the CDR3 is TGTGCCTGGAGCGGACACTACAGATTAGGGAAGGATTACTATGGCTACACCTTC. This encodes CAWSGHYRLGKDYYGYTF.

CDR3 bases: TGTGCCAGCAAGGACCTCACAGCTAACTATGGCTACACCTTC. Translating it yields CASKDLTANYGYTF. The chain couples TRBV21-1 to TRBJ1-2. TRBV21-1 is flagged as a pseudogene. CDR3 size: 14 residues.

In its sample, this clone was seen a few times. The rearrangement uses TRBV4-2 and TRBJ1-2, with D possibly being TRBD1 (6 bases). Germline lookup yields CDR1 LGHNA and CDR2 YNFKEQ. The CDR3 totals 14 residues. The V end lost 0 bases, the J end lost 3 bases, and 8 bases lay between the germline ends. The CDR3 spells CASSQEAGDYGYTF. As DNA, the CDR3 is TGTGCCAGCAGCCAAGAGGCAGGGGACTATGGCTACACCTTC.